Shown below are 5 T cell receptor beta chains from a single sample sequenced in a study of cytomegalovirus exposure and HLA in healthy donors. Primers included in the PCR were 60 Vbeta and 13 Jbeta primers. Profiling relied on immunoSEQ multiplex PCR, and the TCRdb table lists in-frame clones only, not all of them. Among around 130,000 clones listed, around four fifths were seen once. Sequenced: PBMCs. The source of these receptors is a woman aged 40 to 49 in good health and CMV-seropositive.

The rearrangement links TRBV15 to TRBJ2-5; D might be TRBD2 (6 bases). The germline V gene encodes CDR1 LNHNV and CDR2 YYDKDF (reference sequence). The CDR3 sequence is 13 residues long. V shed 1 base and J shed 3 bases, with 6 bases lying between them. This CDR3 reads CATSRASEETQYF. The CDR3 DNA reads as TGTGCCACCAGCAGAGCTAGCGAAGAGACCCAGTACTTC.

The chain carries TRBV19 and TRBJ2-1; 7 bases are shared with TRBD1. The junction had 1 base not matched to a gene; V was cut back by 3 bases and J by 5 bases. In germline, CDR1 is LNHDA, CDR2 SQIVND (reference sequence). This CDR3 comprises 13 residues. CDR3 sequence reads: CASSMGQHNEQFF. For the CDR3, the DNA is TGTGCCAGTAGTATGGGACAGCACAATGAGCAGTTCTTC.

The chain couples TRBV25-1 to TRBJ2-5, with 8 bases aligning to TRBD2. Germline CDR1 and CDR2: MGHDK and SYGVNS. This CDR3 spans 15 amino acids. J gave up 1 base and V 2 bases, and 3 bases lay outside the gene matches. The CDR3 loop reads CASSESRGGQETQYF. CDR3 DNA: TGTGCCAGCAGTGAAAGCCGGGGGGGCCAAGAGACCCAGTACTTC.

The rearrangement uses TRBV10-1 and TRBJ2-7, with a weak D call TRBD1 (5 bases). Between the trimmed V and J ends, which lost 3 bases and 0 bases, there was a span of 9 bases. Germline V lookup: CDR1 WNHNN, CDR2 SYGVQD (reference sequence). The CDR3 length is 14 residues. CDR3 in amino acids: CASSEGVSSYEQYF. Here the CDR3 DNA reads TGCGCCAGCAGTGAAGGGGTAAGCTCCTACGAGCAGTACTTC.

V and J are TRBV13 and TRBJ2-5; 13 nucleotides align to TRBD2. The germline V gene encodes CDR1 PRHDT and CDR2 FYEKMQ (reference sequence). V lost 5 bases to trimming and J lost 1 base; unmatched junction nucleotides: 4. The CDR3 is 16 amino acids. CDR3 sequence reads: CASSPRTSGGQETQYF. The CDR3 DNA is TGTGCCAGCAGCCCTCGGACTAGCGGGGGCCAAGAGACCCAGTACTTC.